The 9 T cell receptor beta chains presented below share a single source sample, sequenced in a study of OX40 agonist ivuxolimab in advanced cancers. Method: immunoSEQ multiplex PCR; TCRdb's copy keeps in-frame clones and lacks some. The sample includes roughly 77,000 clones, about 92% of them seen just once. Sequences were derived from CD4+ or CD8+ T cells sorted from blood, sampled in a trial of the OX40 agonist ivuxolimab. Receptors originate from an adult with an advanced solid tumor such as melanoma, head and neck, liver or kidney cancer.

This chain connects TRBV6-5 to TRBJ1-2; D may be TRBD1 (6 bases). This CDR3 spans 14 amino acids. CDR1 is MNHEY, CDR2 SVGAGI, per germline. Trimming stripped 2 bases from V and 4 bases from J, with 11 bases between. Here the CDR3 reads CASSYLQGGYGYTF. CDR3 sequence (DNA): TGTGCCAGCAGTTACCTACAGGGAGGCTATGGCTACACCTTC.

The rearrangement joins TRBV11-2 to TRBJ2-5; TRBD2 agrees at 10 bases. The CDR3 runs 19 residues. V shed 4 bases, J shed 5 bases, and the junction held 19 bases outside the gene matches. CDR1 and CDR2 from the germline V gene are SGHAT and FQNNGV. CDR3 in DNA: TGTGCCAGCAGCTCCCGTTATGCAGCGGGAGGGCCGTTCCGGGAGACCCAGTACTTC. Encoded protein: CASSSRYAAGGPFRETQYF.

The chain employs TRBV11-3 and TRBJ2-1, with 8 bases aligning to TRBD1. The length of the CDR3 is 15 residues. CDR1 is SGHNT, CDR2 YENEEA, per germline. With V trimmed by 0 bases and J by 4 bases, 2 bases remained unmatched. Here the CDR3 reads CASSLEQGAYNEQFF. The CDR3, as DNA: TGTGCCAGCAGCTTAGAGCAGGGGGCTTACAATGAGCAGTTCTTC.

This rearrangement joins TRBV6-4 to TRBJ1-2; the match to TRBD1 covers 12 bases. The J segment lost 8 bases and the V segment lost 6 bases, leaving 10 bases of the junction unmatched. Germline CDR1 MRHNA, CDR2 SNTAGT. This CDR3 is 15 amino acids long. The CDR3 DNA reads as TGTGCCAGCAGAGATCCGGGACAGGGGGCTGGGGGCTACACCTTC. This gives the protein CASRDPGQGAGGYTF.

This clone was detected once. The V gene is TRBV11-3, the J gene TRBJ2-3; D not certain. V lost 6 bases to trimming and J lost 1 base, with 14 bases between them. This CDR3 region has 15 residues. Germline V lookup: CDR1 SGHNT, CDR2 YENEEA. The DNA for the CDR3 is TGTGCCAGCAGTCGGAACGGGCAGCGCACAGATACGCAGTATTTT. It codes for CASSRNGQRTDTQYF.

The V and J genes are TRBV18 and TRBJ1-1; no definite D call. The CDR3 is 14 residues long. The germline V gene encodes CDR1 KGHSH and CDR2 LQKENI. The V end was cut by 0 bases, the J end by 7 bases, with 12 bases between. The CDR3 DNA reads TGTGCCAGCTCACCACCTGGTATGCCGGATGAAGCTTTCTTT. Translating gives CASSPPGMPDEAFF.

This chain uses TRBV6-5 with TRBJ1-5; D possibly corresponds to TRBD1 (5 bases). The V gene lost 8 bases and the J gene lost 0 bases, with 11 bases spanning the gap. Germline-derived CDR1 and CDR2 are MNHEY and SVGAGI. The CDR3 is 14 residues long. CDR3 protein: CASGGGNSNQPQHF. The DNA for the CDR3 is TGTGCCAGCGGCGGGGGGAATAGCAATCAGCCCCAGCATTTT.

This chain joins TRBV4-2 and TRBJ1-2, with D possibly matching TRBD1 (6 bases). CDR1 and CDR2 (germline): LGHNA, YNFKEQ. Trimming stripped 0 bases from V and 10 bases from J, with 18 bases between. The CDR3 covers 15 residues. CDR3 in amino acids: CASSQDRQGWVSYTF. As DNA, the CDR3 is TGTGCCAGCAGCCAAGATCGGCAGGGGTGGGTTTCCTACACCTTC.

The chain uses TRBV19 and TRBJ1-1, with unresolved D. This CDR3 has 14 residues. The V gene's germline CDR1 is LNHDA and CDR2 SQIVND (reference sequence). The ends were cut back, 6 bases at V and 0 bases at J, with 11 bases in the middle. The CDR3 sequence: CASRVASLNTEAFF. The CDR3 DNA sequence: TGTGCCAGTAGGGTGGCCTCTCTGAACACTGAAGCTTTCTTT.